A selection of T cell receptor beta chains follows, all from one sample in a study of blood T cell repertoires in COVID-19. Produced via immunoSEQ multiplex PCR; TCRdb's table is partial and in-frame only. This sample has 150,000 or so clones, with roughly 82% found just once. Sequenced material: peripheral blood. These receptors came from a woman aged 40-49 years with COVID-19, enrolled during active disease. Each CDR3 is given with its conserved first and last residue. The D gene is left open where the match is weak. Size is stated for part of the rows, as once, few or many counts, or as a class when the clone is expanded.

v_gene: TRBV7-2; abundance: .; j_gene: TRBJ1-6; d_gene: .; CDR3nt: TGTGCCAGCAGCATCGGACAGCCACCTAATTCACCCCTCCACTTT; CDR3aa: CASSIGQPPNSPLHF
v_gene: TRBV10-3; abundance: few; j_gene: TRBJ2-3; d_gene: TRBD1; CDR3nt: TGTGCCATCAGGGGGACAGGCTACACAGATACGCAGTATTTT; CDR3aa: CAIRGTGYTDTQYF
v_gene: TRBV27; abundance: .; j_gene: TRBJ2-5; d_gene: .; CDR3nt: TGTGCCAGCAGGGACCGGGACTTAGAGACCCAGTACTTC; CDR3aa: CASRDRDLETQYF
v_gene: TRBV5-1; abundance: once; j_gene: TRBJ2-1; d_gene: TRBD2; CDR3nt: TGCGCCAGCAGCCCTGGGGGGGTTCGGGACAATGAGCAGTTCTTC; CDR3aa: CASSPGGVRDNEQFF
v_gene: TRBV27; abundance: .; j_gene: TRBJ1-2; d_gene: .; CDR3nt: TGTGCCAGCAGTCAAGTTTATGCTGAGGCTAACTATGGCTACACCTTC; CDR3aa: CASSQVYAEANYGYTF
v_gene: TRBV18; abundance: .; j_gene: TRBJ1-2; d_gene: .; CDR3nt: TGTGCCAGCTCACCGGACAAGCTCTCAGGCTACACCTTC; CDR3aa: CASSPDKLSGYTF
v_gene: TRBV7-5; abundance: .; j_gene: TRBJ2-3; d_gene: .; CDR3nt: TGTGCCAGAAGCGCAGGAACTCGGGGGGTATGCACAGATACGCAGTATTTT; CDR3aa: CARSAGTRGVCTDTQYF
v_gene: TRBV5-5; abundance: .; j_gene: TRBJ1-6; d_gene: .; CDR3nt: TGTGCCAGCAGCTCGAGAGGCCCCTATAATTCACCCCTCCACTTT; CDR3aa: CASSSRGPYNSPLHF
v_gene: TRBV3-1/TRBV3-2; abundance: few; j_gene: TRBJ1-1; d_gene: .; CDR3nt: TGTGCCAGCAGCCAAGATGTTAGGGGAAAAGCTTTCTTT; CDR3aa: CASSQDVRGKAFF
v_gene: TRBV11-2; abundance: few; j_gene: TRBJ2-7; d_gene: TRBD2; CDR3nt: TGTGCCAGCAGCTTCTCCCTCGGCGGGAGCTCCTCCTACGAGCAGTACTTC; CDR3aa: CASSFSLGGSSSYEQYF
v_gene: TRBV19; abundance: .; j_gene: TRBJ2-3; d_gene: TRBD2; CDR3nt: TGTGCCAGTACCACCACTAGCGGGAGGGCGGATACGCAGTATTTT; CDR3aa: CASTTTSGRADTQYF
v_gene: TRBV10-2; abundance: .; j_gene: TRBJ2-5; d_gene: TRBD2; CDR3nt: TGCGCCAGCAGTGAGTGGATGGGACTAGCGGGGTTGCGGGAGACCCAGTACTTC; CDR3aa: CASSEWMGLAGLRETQYF
v_gene: TRBV5-4; abundance: .; j_gene: TRBJ2-5; d_gene: TRBD2; CDR3nt: TGTGCCAGCAGCAGCGGGGGCACCCAAGAGACCCAGTACTTC; CDR3aa: CASSSGGTQETQYF
v_gene: TRBV5-1; abundance: .; j_gene: TRBJ2-6; d_gene: .; CDR3nt: TGCGCCAGCAGCTTGGCTGCGGTGAGCTCTGGGGCCAACGTCCTGACTTTC; CDR3aa: CASSLAAVSSGANVLTF
v_gene: TRBV6-1; abundance: .; j_gene: TRBJ2-3; d_gene: TRBD2; CDR3nt: TGTGCCAGCAGTGATATTGGATTTGGGAGCGGGGCCGTGGGCCATACGCAGTATTTT; CDR3aa: CASSDIGFGSGAVGHTQYF
v_gene: TRBV5-1; abundance: .; j_gene: TRBJ2-1; d_gene: TRBD1; CDR3nt: TGCGCCAGCAGCTTGGACTGGACAGGGCAGAGCTCCTACAATGAGCAGTTCTTC; CDR3aa: CASSLDWTGQSSYNEQFF
v_gene: TRBV7-6; abundance: once; j_gene: TRBJ1-1; d_gene: TRBD1; CDR3nt: TGTGCCAGCAGGCCCGGGACAGGGGTGAACACTGAAGCTTTCTTT; CDR3aa: CASRPGTGVNTEAFF
v_gene: TRBV28; abundance: .; j_gene: TRBJ2-7; d_gene: TRBD1; CDR3nt: TGTGCCAGCAGCACTTGGGGACAGGGGGCCTCCTACGAGCAGTACTTC; CDR3aa: CASSTWGQGASYEQYF
v_gene: TRBV3-1/TRBV3-2; abundance: once; j_gene: TRBJ2-5; d_gene: TRBD2; CDR3nt: TGTGCCAGCAGACCTACTAGCGGGGGGCCGGGAGAGACCCAGTACTTC; CDR3aa: CASRPTSGGPGETQYF
v_gene: TRBV27; abundance: few; j_gene: TRBJ2-1; d_gene: TRBD2; CDR3nt: TGTGCCAGCAGTTTCTCGACCCTAGCGGGGGAGCAGTTCTTC; CDR3aa: CASSFSTLAGEQFF
v_gene: TRBV10-3; abundance: .; j_gene: TRBJ1-3; d_gene: TRBD1; CDR3nt: TGTGCCATCGGAATGTCGGGTAGACAGGGAGGAAACACCATATATTTT; CDR3aa: CAIGMSGRQGGNTIYF
v_gene: TRBV28; abundance: .; j_gene: TRBJ2-7; d_gene: .; CDR3nt: TGTGCCAGCAGTTTTGGGTCCAGCGACTCCTACGAGCAGTACTTC; CDR3aa: CASSFGSSDSYEQYF
v_gene: TRBV7-9; abundance: few; j_gene: TRBJ2-5; d_gene: TRBD1; CDR3nt: TGTGCCAGCAGCCTGGTGACAGGGTGGGAAGAGACCCAGTACTTC; CDR3aa: CASSLVTGWEETQYF
v_gene: TRBV18; abundance: few; j_gene: TRBJ1-4; d_gene: .; CDR3nt: TGTGCCAGCTCACCACCACGGGGTACGGCTAATGAAAAACTGTTTTTT; CDR3aa: CASSPPRGTANEKLFF
v_gene: TRBV9; abundance: .; j_gene: TRBJ2-2; d_gene: TRBD1; CDR3nt: TGTGCCAGCAGCCCTAGGACAGGGGGGGTCACCGGGGAGCTGTTTTTT; CDR3aa: CASSPRTGGVTGELFF
v_gene: TRBV6-1; abundance: .; j_gene: TRBJ1-3; d_gene: TRBD1; CDR3nt: TGTGCCAGCAGTGAATCACAGGGGACAAACACCATATATTTT; CDR3aa: CASSESQGTNTIYF
v_gene: TRBV10-2; abundance: .; j_gene: TRBJ2-5; d_gene: .; CDR3nt: TGCGCCAGCAGTGATGAGGGATCGGAGACCCAGTACTTC; CDR3aa: CASSDEGSETQYF
v_gene: TRBV19; abundance: .; j_gene: TRBJ1-1; d_gene: TRBD1; CDR3nt: TGTGCCAGTAGTTTCAGGCGGGACAGGGGAGGTGAAGCTTTCTTT; CDR3aa: CASSFRRDRGGEAFF
v_gene: TRBV6-2/TRBV6-3; abundance: .; j_gene: TRBJ2-1; d_gene: TRBD1; CDR3nt: TGTGCCAGCAGTAACGGACAGGAGAGCAATGAGCAGTTCTTC; CDR3aa: CASSNGQESNEQFF
v_gene: TRBV7-8; abundance: .; j_gene: TRBJ2-3; d_gene: .; CDR3nt: TGTGCCAGCAGCTTAGTCGGGGGGCCCACAGATACGCAGTATTTT; CDR3aa: CASSLVGGPTDTQYF
v_gene: TRBV3-1/TRBV3-2; abundance: .; j_gene: TRBJ2-3; d_gene: .; CDR3nt: TGTGCCAGCAGCCCCCGGGACTCCACAGATACGCAGTATTTT; CDR3aa: CASSPRDSTDTQYF
v_gene: TRBV27; abundance: .; j_gene: TRBJ1-2; d_gene: .; CDR3nt: TGTGCCAGCAGTTTAAACAGAAACTATGGCTACACCTTC; CDR3aa: CASSLNRNYGYTF
v_gene: TRBV10-3; abundance: .; j_gene: TRBJ2-1; d_gene: TRBD2; CDR3nt: TGTGCCATCTTGGAGTCGGGACTAGCGGACAATGAGCAGTTCTTC; CDR3aa: CAILESGLADNEQFF
v_gene: TRBV6-5; abundance: .; j_gene: TRBJ2-2; d_gene: .; CDR3nt: TGTGCCAGCAGTCCCCGACAGGTTAACACCGGGGAGCTGTTTTTT; CDR3aa: CASSPRQVNTGELFF
v_gene: TRBV9; abundance: .; j_gene: TRBJ2-5; d_gene: .; CDR3nt: TGTGCCAGCAGCGATCGACTAGGACAGACCCAGTACTTC; CDR3aa: CASSDRLGQTQYF
v_gene: TRBV9; abundance: .; j_gene: TRBJ2-2; d_gene: TRBD2; CDR3nt: TGTGCCAGCAGCTCGACTAGCGGGAGCGTAGGAACCGGGGAGCTGTTTTTT; CDR3aa: CASSSTSGSVGTGELFF
v_gene: TRBV10-2; abundance: .; j_gene: TRBJ2-1; d_gene: TRBD2; CDR3nt: TGCGCCAGCAGTGTGGGAGGGATAGGTGGGAGTATTGGCAATGAGCAGTTCTTC; CDR3aa: CASSVGGIGGSIGNEQFF
v_gene: TRBV3-1/TRBV3-2; abundance: .; j_gene: TRBJ2-3; d_gene: .; CDR3nt: TGTGCCAGCAGCCAGAATTCGCTAGCGCGGCTCACAGATACGCAGTATTTT; CDR3aa: CASSQNSLARLTDTQYF
v_gene: TRBV2; abundance: .; j_gene: TRBJ2-1; d_gene: .; CDR3nt: TGTGCCAGCAGTGTGTCAGGGGTCAATGAGCAGTTCTTC; CDR3aa: CASSVSGVNEQFF
v_gene: TRBV4-2; abundance: .; j_gene: TRBJ2-3; d_gene: .; CDR3nt: TGTGCCAGCAGCCAAGGTACTAGCACAGATACGCAGTATTTT; CDR3aa: CASSQGTSTDTQYF